This T cell receptor (beta chain) was recorded in a study of T-cell memory formation after mild COVID-19. V gave up 1 base and J gave up 0 bases, with 9 bases separating them. This CDR3 is built from 14 residues. Germline CDR1 GTSNPN, CDR2 SVGIG (reference sequence). TCRdb itself ran the 5' RACE reads through MiXCR, one entry per CDR3 protein. The sample holds 250,000 to 350,000 distinct CDR3 sequences; 15% to 20% are singletons and the top ten take roughly 24%. Input material: PBMCs or a T cell subset sorted from them (not recorded which). This sequence originates from a man between 18 and 29 years old who had mild COVID-19 (a few samples of this study predate the infection). Cell type and time point are not known. The chain combines TRBV30 with TRBJ2-5, with D unclear. CDR3 DNA: TGTGCCTGGAGTGGTTACGGGTACCAAGAGACCCAGTACTTC. It is translated as CAWSGYGYQETQYF.